A selection of T cell receptor beta chains follows, all from one sample in a study of PD-L1 blockade in urothelial cancer. Clones were sequenced by immunoSEQ multiplex PCR, and TCRdb holds only the in-frame ones, with some missing. This sample has 50,000 or so clones; approximately 86% occur once, and the top ten carry roughly 22%. Sequences were derived from PBMCs, sampled around atezolizumab (anti-PD-L1) treatment. The receptors were gathered from a man aged 55 to 70 with urothelial cancer. The CDR3 runs from the conserved cysteine through the conserved F or W. The D gene is left open where the match is weak.

TRBD2,TRBV11-3,15,CASSLSGTGGMEQYF
.,TRBV9,14,CASSVATEGGTQYF
.,TRBV5-1,13,CASHEANTGELFF
TRBD1,TRBV6-1,15,CASRHGTGRFNEQFF
TRBD1,TRBV6-5,15,CASSYSNRGGQPQHF
TRBD2,TRBV5-4,15,CASSLGGGNTGELFF
TRBD1,TRBV10-2,15,CASSESGQGGYEQYF
TRBD1,TRBV14,14,CASSPGGGNYGYTF
TRBD2,TRBV5-4,15,CASNELAGGYNEQFF
.,TRBV16,15,CASSQSGTSYGELFF
TRBD1,TRBV7-2,15,CASSKNRGHNEKLFF
TRBD2,TRBV9,15,CASSVGTSGRDEQYF
TRBD1,TRBV4-2,17,CASSQEAWTGPNTEAFF
.,TRBV7-2,14,CASSLVSRDTEAFF
TRBD2,TRBV30,13,CAWETGGPREQFF
.,TRBV4-1,14,CASSHLTEGTEAFF
.,TRBV6-1,15,CASSGIDWGVSEQYF
.,TRBV7-9,16,CASSDGAAGAQETQYF
.,TRBV4-2,16,CASSPMSGRGNEKLFF
.,TRBV6-6,14,CASTSTGRGFGYTF
TRBD2,TRBV27,16,CASSSRRLAGTDTQYF
TRBD2,TRBV19,15,CASSMGLAGLNEQFF
TRBD1,TRBV29-1,12,CSVRTGYNEQFF
.,TRBV5-4,15,CASSLVGRVRYEQYF
TRBD1,TRBV10-1,16,CASPVGQKKFFYGYTF
.,TRBV18,12,CASSPWGREQFF
.,TRBV10-3,12,CAISVLGDEQFF